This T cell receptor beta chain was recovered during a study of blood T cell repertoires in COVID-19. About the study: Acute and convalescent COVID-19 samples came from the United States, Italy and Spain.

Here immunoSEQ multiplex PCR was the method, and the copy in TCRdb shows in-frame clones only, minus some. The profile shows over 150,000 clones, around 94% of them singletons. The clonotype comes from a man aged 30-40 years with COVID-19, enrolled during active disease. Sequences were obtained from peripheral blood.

This CDR3 reads CASSIVAGVSNQPQHF. Written as DNA, the CDR3 is TGTGCCAGTAGTATCGTGGCAGGGGTTAGCAATCAGCCCCAGCATTTT. The rearrangement joins TRBV19 to TRBJ1-5, with TRBD1 as a possible D gene (6 bases). V lost 3 bases and J 0 bases, leaving 12 bases between the germline ends. CDR3 size: 16 residues. Germline V gives CDR1 LNHDA, CDR2 SQIVND (reference sequence).